The clone carrying this T cell receptor (beta chain) appeared many times. The data were obtained in a study of human T cells and chemical hapten exposure. Study in general: Patch tests put 0.01% DPC on the upper back, read at 6 days.

Germline V CDR1 and CDR2: MNHNS, SASEGT. V lost 6 bases and J lost 3, with 17 bases in between. The CDR3 has 15 residues. Time point defined: patch test 2, 6 weeks after DPC sensitization. As for treatment: therapeutic diphenylcyclopropenone sensitization with weekly scalp DPC. Alopecia patients deemed DPC-suitable, aged 18 to 70, excluding pregnancy. Unfractionated whole blood yielded total RNA. A single record per CDR3 protein comes from TCRdb applying MiXCR to the RACE reads. The sample records 70,000 to 95,000 distinct CDR3 sequences, less than 8% being singletons. The specimen comprised whole blood, sampled in connection with sensitization to the hapten diphenylcyclopropenone (DPC). This sequence originates from a woman aged 25 to 45 with alopecia areata. Some clones in this sample may be carry-over from other donors' samples. The V call is TRBV6-1, the J call TRBJ1-1; no clear D. DNA for the CDR3: TGTGCCAGCAGACACCAAGGGAATACGGACACTGAAGCTTTCTTT. Translated: CASRHQGNTDTEAFF.